The present T cell receptor beta chain was sequenced within a study of vaccination and CD4 T cells after COVID-19. The study sequenced cultured CD4+ T cell DNA using the Oncomine TCR Beta short-read assay. TCRdb independently ran MiXCR on the PCR reads; one entry per CDR3 protein. Of 13,000 to 15,000 distinct CDR3 sequences listed, around 40% are singletons. Treatment given: approximately 10-day PBMC culture with coronavirus spike peptide pools or control peptides (ViraFEST assay). Each well received two million PBMCs, cultured with about 11 IU/ml IL-2 and approximately 10 ug/ml peptide pools. A negative selection step was used to isolate CD4+ T cells once culture had run for approximately 10 days. The germline V gene has CDR1 SGHTA and CDR2 FQGNSA. After removal of 4 bases from V and 1 base from J, the junction contained 5 bases not matched to a gene. The CDR3 consists of 17 residues. Details on this clonotype: Its target is not known.

This chain connects TRBV7-2 to TRBJ2-2; the match to TRBD2 covers 11 bases. The specimen was CD4+ T cells from blood, cultured in vitro. The clonotype comes from a human donor who had recovered from COVID-19. CDR3 protein: CASSSPSGRRNTGELFF. Here the CDR3 DNA reads TGTGCCAGCAGCTCTCCTAGCGGGAGGCGGAACACCGGGGAGCTGTTTTTT.